The rows below give T cell receptor beta chains drawn from one sample of a study of T cells after yellow fever vaccination. One entry per CDR3 protein, called by TCRdb with MiXCR from the 5' RACE reads. The top ten hold 20% to 25% of the sample, which has some 320,000 distinct CDR3 sequences, about 4% seen once. The sequencing here drew on PBMCs, taken 5 days after the yellow fever booster vaccination. The receptors stem from a man younger than 35 who received the YFV17D yellow fever vaccine. CDR3s include the opening cysteine and the closing phenylalanine or tryptophan.

CASSPRQGMNTEAFF	TRBV7-2	TRBJ1-1
CASSYSRPRDRGFGETQYF	TRBV6-5	TRBJ2-5
CAWSEVGTQYF	TRBV30	TRBJ2-5
CASSQGGMYLGETQYF	TRBV3-1	TRBJ2-5
CASSQGAGLKTQYF	TRBV3-1	TRBJ2-5
CASSPFAGGSQETQYF	TRBV9	TRBJ2-5
CSARGQGPRKHF	TRBV20-1	TRBJ1-5
CASSFRTRTNEQFF	TRBV28	TRBJ2-1
CASSTHVGQGASEAFF	TRBV6-6	TRBJ1-1
CASSIGQYTGELFF	TRBV19	TRBJ2-2
CASSLLGQSYGYTF	TRBV12-3/TRBV12-4	TRBJ1-2
CASSYSTGAPSYGYTF	TRBV6-5	TRBJ1-2
CASSFDRRGSTDTQYF	TRBV12-3/TRBV12-4	TRBJ2-3
CASSQGYGEQYF	TRBV18	TRBJ2-7
CASSQDPGINEQFF	TRBV4-3	TRBJ2-1
CASSLLGEGSRETQYF	TRBV5-1	TRBJ2-5
CASSQTTGREKLFF	TRBV18	TRBJ1-4
CASSQNREKGNEQFF	TRBV5-4	TRBJ2-1
CASRGGMDIQYF	TRBV2	TRBJ2-4
CASSYSWEGNSPLHF	TRBV6-5	TRBJ1-6
CASSLWGSSTGSGYTF	TRBV5-4	TRBJ1-2
CSAQRRDRTILAKNIQYF	TRBV20-1	TRBJ2-4
CASSFLGPRAFF	TRBV28	TRBJ1-1
CSPGAPEAFF	TRBV29-1	TRBJ1-1
CASSAGISLRETQYF	TRBV14	TRBJ2-5
CASSQSPTQGRTEAFF	TRBV19	TRBJ1-1
CATSDNREWEQFF	TRBV24-1	TRBJ2-1
CASSFRSVRDSRSYNEQFF	TRBV7-2	TRBJ2-1
CASSLRGPGETQYF	TRBV5-4	TRBJ2-5
CASSVGGALSVGGYTF	TRBV21-1	TRBJ1-2
CASSLGIDRGSYNSPLHF	TRBV5-1	TRBJ1-6
CASSAFFRGATYGYTF	TRBV13	TRBJ1-2
CSAGGEGRSSYNEQFF	TRBV20-1	TRBJ2-1
CASSLLFSGGAWVHNEQFF	TRBV28	TRBJ2-1
CASSSLAARSNEQFF	TRBV11-2	TRBJ2-1
CASRGHGGPRNEQFF	TRBV28	TRBJ2-1
CASSVVPYNEQFF	TRBV6-4	TRBJ2-1